What follows is one T cell receptor beta chain and its context. The rectum was sampled with one to two pinch biopsies at colonoscopy. These data belong to a study of pediatric ulcerative colitis. Germline V gives CDR1 MNHNY, CDR2 SVGAGI (reference sequence). The CDR3 has 14 amino acids. Trimming stripped 6 bases from V and 1 base from J, with 13 bases between. Assay: immunoSEQ multiplex PCR; the TCRdb copy retains only in-frame clones and omits some. The sample shows 36,000 or so clones, 60% to 75% of them seen only once. This receptor was taken from a boy between 5 and 17 years old with moderate ulcerative colitis. The chain has TRBV6-6 and TRBJ2-7; tentatively, D is TRBD2 (6 bases). The material sequenced was gut tissue. CDR3 bases: TGTGCCAGCAGATCAACGGCGGGGTCCTACGAGCAGTACTTC. Its translation is CASRSTAGSYEQYF.